Listed here is a single TCR beta chain. Its target is unknown. The time point here: week 11, during vaccination. Every vaccination contained 300 ug of the mutant IDH1 20-mer peptide and was paired with topical imiquimod. Looked up from germline, CDR1 is LNHDA and CDR2 is SQIVND (reference sequence). Trimming removed 1 base from V and 9 bases from J, with 16 bases in between. The CDR3 is 15 amino acids. These data belong to a study of a mutant IDH1 vaccine in newly diagnosed glioma. In the study overall: Weeks 1, 3, 5, 7, 11, 15, 19 and 23 were when patients received their eight vaccinations. Previous treatment comprised radiotherapy, temozolomide, or both, mostly both.

Whole-study findings and limits: Changes in top peripheral clonotypes did not appear linked to pseudoprogression. Vaccine-induced immune responses were detected in around 93% of patients.

Using immunoSEQ multiplex PCR, the repertoire was profiled, and TCRdb retains in-frame clones only, with some absent. The table shows roughly 120,000 clones, with about 80% occurring only once. Sequenced material: PBMCs, taken from a glioma patient whose treatment included an IDH1 peptide vaccine. This sequence joins TRBV19 and TRBJ1-5; D possibly corresponds to TRBD1 (6 bases). This sequence was found in a man in his forties with glioma. The CDR3 DNA sequence: TGTGCCAGTAGTATAGGGGGCAGGGGTATTTGGCCCCAGCATTTT. Protein: CASSIGGRGIWPQHF.